The entry that follows covers one T cell receptor beta chain sequence. The protocol was immunoSEQ multiplex PCR, while the TCRdb copy is restricted to in-frame clones and leaves out a portion. Of some 62,000 clones listed, approximately 79% were seen once; the top ten hold about a tenth. V shed 4 bases and J shed 0 bases, with 13 bases lying between them. Germline V gives CDR1 MDHEN, CDR2 SYDVKM. This CDR3 has 16 amino acids. These data come from a study of OX40 agonist ivuxolimab in advanced cancers. V usage is TRBV28 and J usage is TRBJ1-3; D remains ambiguous. The clonotype originates from an adult with an advanced solid tumor such as melanoma, head and neck, liver or kidney cancer. The source was CD4+ or CD8+ T cells sorted from blood, collected in a trial of the OX40 agonist ivuxolimab. CDR3 residues: CASSWGLTNSGNTIYF. The CDR3 DNA is TGTGCCAGCAGTTGGGGATTAACGAACTCTGGAAACACCATATATTTT.